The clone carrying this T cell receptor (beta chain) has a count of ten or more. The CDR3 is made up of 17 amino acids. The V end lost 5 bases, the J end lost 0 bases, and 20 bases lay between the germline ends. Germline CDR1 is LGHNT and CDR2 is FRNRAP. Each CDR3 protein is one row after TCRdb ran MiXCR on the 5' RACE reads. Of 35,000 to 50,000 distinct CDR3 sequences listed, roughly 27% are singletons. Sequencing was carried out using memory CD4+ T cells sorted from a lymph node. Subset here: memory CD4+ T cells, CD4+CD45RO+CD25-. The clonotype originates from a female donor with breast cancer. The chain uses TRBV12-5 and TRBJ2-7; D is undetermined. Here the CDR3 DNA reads TGTGCTAGTGGTACCTCCACGTACTGGTTAAGCTCCTACGAGCAGTACTTC. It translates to CASGTSTYWLSSYEQYF.